The 30 T cell receptor beta chains listed next were all sequenced from one sample in a study of T cell changes during pregnancy in multiple sclerosis. Using immunoSEQ multiplex PCR, the repertoire was profiled, and TCRdb retains in-frame clones only, with some absent. The data hold about 20,000 clones, with about 90% observed a single time. Sequencing was performed on CD8+ T cells from peripheral blood mononuclear cells, taken in the second trimester of pregnancy. These receptors were obtained from a female donor in good health, enrolled as a control in a pregnancy study.

V gene TRBV6-4 combines with J gene TRBJ2-3; 11 nucleotides align to TRBD2. J was trimmed by 4 bases and V by 6 bases; bases with no gene match: 3. From germline, CDR1 is MRHNA and CDR2 SNTAGT. The CDR3 spans 14 residues. As DNA, the CDR3 is TGTGCCAGCAGCCCGACTAGCGGGGCAGATACGCAGTATTTT. It encodes CASSPTSGADTQYF.

The chain has TRBV5-1 and TRBJ2-7; no reliable D call. The germline gives CDR1 SGHRS, CDR2 YFSETQ. Trimming stripped 0 bases from V and 0 bases from J, with 13 bases between. This CDR3 has 16 residues. CDR3 bases: TGCGCCAGCAGCTTGGATGGAGAGTCCGGCTCCTACGAGCAGTACTTC. Its protein is CASSLDGESGSYEQYF.

The chain is built from TRBV7-8 and TRBJ2-7, with D maybe TRBD1 (5 bases). The CDR3 sequence is 15 residues long. The V gene's germline CDR1 is SGHVS and CDR2 FQNEAQ. Trimming cost V 6 bases and J 1 base, with 16 bases left between them. For the CDR3, the DNA is TGTGCCAGCAGGAAACAGGATTATACTTCCTACGAGCAGTACTTC. This translates into CASRKQDYTSYEQYF.

This chain joins TRBV4-1 and TRBJ2-1; 7 bases align to TRBD1. Trimming at V came to 2 bases and at J to 9 bases, leaving 13 bases not matched to a gene. The CDR3 is 16 residues long. The germline CDR1 and CDR2 sequences are MGHRA and YSYEKL. The CDR3 DNA is TGCGCCAGCAGCCAAAATGAAGGGCAGGGGGTCACTGAGCAGTTCTTC. This codes for CASSQNEGQGVTEQFF.

This rearrangement joins TRBV6-4 to TRBJ2-1, with TRBD2 identical over 10 bases. V lost 0 bases to trimming and J lost 6 bases; unmatched junction nucleotides: 5. Germline loops: CDR1 MRHNA, CDR2 SNTAGT. The CDR3 is 16 residues long. CDR3 DNA sequence: TGTGCCAGCAGTGACTCCGCAGCGGGGGGGGGCAATGAGCAGTTCTTC. Its protein is CASSDSAAGGGNEQFF.

The table lists this clone with a count of one. This rearrangement joins TRBV27 to TRBJ1-1; maybe TRBD1 (5 bases). V shed 5 bases and J shed 1 base, with 11 bases lying between them. Looked up from germline, CDR1 is MNHEY and CDR2 is SMNVEV (reference sequence). The CDR3 extends over 14 amino acids. CDR3: CASSPIGQNTEAFF. The CDR3 coding sequence is TGTGCCAGCAGTCCGATTGGACAGAACACTGAAGCTTTCTTT.

The V and J genes are TRBV27 and TRBJ2-1; weak D call: TRBD2 (6 bases). CDR1 is MNHEY and CDR2 is SMNVEV in the germline V gene (reference sequence). Trimming shortened V by 8 bases and J by 0 bases, and 14 bases separated the two germline ends. The CDR3 spans 15 residues. CDR3 nucleotide sequence: TGTGCCAGCCGAGGGGACTTCAGCTCCTACAATGAGCAGTTCTTC. It is translated as CASRGDFSSYNEQFF.

This chain joins TRBV10-3 and TRBJ2-1, with TRBD2 identical over 9 bases. CDR3 size: 15 residues. Germline assignment: CDR1 ENHRY and CDR2 SYGVKD. Trimming at V came to 2 bases and at J to 4 bases, leaving 3 bases not matched to a gene. CDR3 sequence: CAISEISGGYNEQFF. CDR3 bases: TGTGCCATCAGTGAGATTAGCGGGGGTTACAATGAGCAGTTCTTC.

The chain links TRBV4-1 to TRBJ1-1, with a weak D call TRBD1 (6 bases). Germline V CDR1 and CDR2: MGHRA, YSYEKL. Trimming removed 1 base from V and 4 bases from J, with 19 bases in between. The CDR3 contains 17 residues. CDR3 DNA: TGCGCCAGCAGCCAAGTTTGGGGCAGGGACAAGGTCACTGAAGCTTTCTTT. Residues: CASSQVWGRDKVTEAFF.

The rearrangement joins TRBV5-1 to TRBJ2-1; tentative D call: TRBD2 (5 bases). The CDR3 contains 11 residues. V lost 8 bases and J 7 bases, leaving 10 bases between the germline ends. Germline CDR1 is SGHRS and CDR2 is YFSETQ. CDR3 sequence (DNA): TGCGCCAGTAGCGTCGGTAATGAGCAGTTCTTC. Its protein is CASSVGNEQFF. Combining the CDR3 with reference TRBV5-1 and TRBJ2-1 gives the whole variable domain KAGVTQTPRYLIKTRGQQVTLSCSPISGHRSVSWYQQTPGQGLQFLFEYFSETQRNKGNFPGRFSGRQFSNSRSEMNVSTLELGDSALYLCASSVGNEQFFGPGTRLTVL.

The chain joins TRBV7-9 to TRBJ2-3; 8 bases fit TRBD1. V lost 5 bases, J lost 0 bases, and 7 bases stayed unmatched. CDR1 is SEHNR, CDR2 FQNEAQ, per germline (reference sequence). The CDR3 spans 16 residues. The CDR3 DNA follows: TGTGCCAGCAGCGCGAACCAGGGGGCTAGCACAGATACGCAGTATTTT. Protein product: CASSANQGASTDTQYF.

This rearrangement joins TRBV15 to TRBJ2-1, with 7 positions matching TRBD2. J lost 9 bases, V lost 0 bases, and 11 bases had no gene match. There are 16 residues in the CDR3. Germline V CDR1 and CDR2: LNHNV, YYDKDF (reference sequence). The CDR3 DNA sequence: TGTGCCACCAGCAGAGATCGGGGCGGGGGAGAACGTGAGCAGTTCTTC. This codes for CATSRDRGGGEREQFF.

The rearrangement uses TRBV19 and TRBJ1-1; D perhaps matches TRBD1 (5 bases). Germline assignment: CDR1 LNHDA and CDR2 SQIVND (reference sequence). The CDR3 is made up of 13 amino acids. Trimming took off 7 bases at V and 1 base at J, with 10 bases between the two ends. CDR3 sequence: CASTTGGNTEAFF. The DNA of the CDR3 is TGTGCCAGTACTACCGGGGGGAACACTGAAGCTTTCTTT.

CDR3 DNA sequence: TGTGCCAGCAGCTTTCTGGGCGGGGGGGACCACAATGAGCAGTTCTTC. It translates to CASSFLGGGDHNEQFF. The chain is built from TRBV7-9 and TRBJ2-1; 9 bases map to TRBD2. The CDR3 sequence is 16 residues long. V dropped 3 bases and J dropped 5; count of bases not matched to a gene: 8. Germline assignment: CDR1 SEHNR and CDR2 FQNEAQ (reference sequence). Variable domain in full (rest from reference TRBV7-9 and TRBJ2-1): DTGVSQNPRHKITKRGQNVTFRCDPISEHNRLYWYRQTLGQGPEFLTYFQNEAQLEKSRLLSDRFSAERPKGSFSTLEIQRTEQGDSAMYLCASSFLGGGDHNEQFFGPGTRLTVL.

The chain is built from TRBV28 and TRBJ2-1, with 12 bases aligning to TRBD2. CDR3 length equals 17 residues. Losses at the gene ends were 2 bases for V and 6 bases for J; bases not matched to a gene: 8. Germline CDR1 MDHEN, CDR2 SYDVKM. This CDR3 reads CASSLGGASGRANEQFF. CDR3 bases: TGTGCCAGCAGTTTAGGGGGGGCTAGCGGGAGGGCCAATGAGCAGTTCTTC.

The chain has TRBV5-6 and TRBJ2-5; TRBD2 matches 8 bases. The CDR3 loop spans 14 amino acids. CDR1 is SGHDT, CDR2 YYEEEE, per germline. Germline trimming cut 0 bases from V and 3 bases from J; bases unmatched to any gene: 1. The CDR3 reads CASSLVTSEETQYF. The CDR3 nucleotides read TGTGCCAGCAGCTTGGTGACTAGCGAAGAGACCCAGTACTTC.

The chain recombines TRBV7-7 with TRBJ2-7, with D unclear. CDR3 length equals 14 residues. With 4 bases removed from V and 1 base from J, the gap between germline ends came to 11 bases. Germline V gene sequence: CDR1 SSHAT, CDR2 FNYEAQ (reference sequence). CDR3 coding DNA: TGTGCCAGCAGCTCCGAGGTTGGGTCCTACGAGCAGTACTTC. Its protein is CASSSEVGSYEQYF.

This sequence joins TRBV4-1 and TRBJ2-7, with 8 bases fitting TRBD2. The germline V gene encodes CDR1 MGHRA and CDR2 YSYEKL. The CDR3 sequence is 15 residues long. V lost 1 base to trimming and J lost 0 bases; unmatched junction nucleotides: 2. The CDR3 here is CASSQVGTSSYEQYF. The CDR3 coding sequence is TGCGCCAGCAGCCAAGTAGGGACTAGCTCCTACGAGCAGTACTTC.

Only one count was recorded for this clone. The chain links TRBV9 to TRBJ1-2, with a possible D match to TRBD1 (6 bases). The germline V gene has CDR1 SGDLS and CDR2 YYNGEE. The CDR3 is 15 amino acids. Trimming took off 4 bases at V and 4 bases at J, with 17 bases between the two ends. The CDR3 here is CASSPRGVVGYGYTF. CDR3 nucleotide sequence: TGTGCCAGCAGCCCCAGGGGAGTAGTGGGCTATGGCTACACCTTC.

V and J are TRBV10-1 and TRBJ1-2; possible D gene TRBD1, 5 bases. Germline CDR1 WNHNN, CDR2 SYGVQD (reference sequence). CDR3 size: 16 residues. V lost 3 bases and J 4 bases, leaving 18 bases between the germline ends. The CDR3 is CASSDTPGGSAYGYTF. CDR3 coding DNA: TGCGCCAGCAGTGATACCCCCGGGGGATCGGCCTATGGCTACACCTTC.

The chain couples TRBV19 to TRBJ2-6, with D unresolved. Germline values: CDR1 LNHDA, CDR2 SQIVND (reference sequence). This CDR3 comprises 15 residues. Trimming removed 5 bases from V and 0 bases from J, with 8 bases in between. The CDR3 is CASSVLISGANVLTF. The CDR3 region has the DNA TGTGCCAGTAGTGTACTTATCTCTGGGGCCAACGTCCTGACTTTC.

This chain links TRBV19 with TRBJ2-1; 11 bases fit TRBD2. The V segment lost 8 bases and the J segment 9 bases; nucleotides outside the gene matches: 12. Germline CDR1 LNHDA, CDR2 SQIVND (reference sequence). The CDR3 is 15 amino acids. The CDR3 spells CASVQLAGGHGEQFF. The CDR3, as DNA: TGTGCCAGTGTTCAGCTAGCGGGGGGCCATGGTGAGCAGTTCTTC. Full variable domain (outside the CDR3, taken from reference TRBV19 and TRBJ2-1): DGGITQSPKYLFRKEGQNVTLSCEQNLNHDAMYWYRQDPGQGLRLIYYSQIVNDFQKGDIAEGYSVSREKKESFPLTVTSAQKNPTAFYLCASVQLAGGHGEQFFGPGTRLTVL.

V usage is TRBV25-1 and J usage is TRBJ2-2; a possible D gene is TRBD2 (6 bases). Trimming left V 5 bases short and J 6 bases short, with 10 bases between. The germline V gene encodes CDR1 MGHDK and CDR2 SYGVNS. CDR3 length: 13 amino acids. CDR3 nucleotide sequence: TGTGCCAGCAGTACCCGGGACTCCGGGGAGCTGTTTTTT. Translating it yields CASSTRDSGELFF.

The V and J genes are TRBV28 and TRBJ2-7; maybe TRBD1 (5 bases). The V gene lost 3 bases and the J gene lost 3 bases, with 12 bases spanning the gap. The germline gives CDR1 MDHEN, CDR2 SYDVKM. The CDR3 consists of 14 residues. CDR3 nucleotides: TGTGCCAGCAGTTTTTCAGGGTCCGGCTACGAGCAGTACTTC. It encodes CASSFSGSGYEQYF.

This chain joins TRBV7-9 and TRBJ2-1; 13 bases match TRBD2. From germline, CDR1 is SEHNR and CDR2 FQNEAQ (reference sequence). The J segment lost 7 bases and the V segment lost 0 bases, leaving 6 bases of the junction unmatched. There are 17 residues in the CDR3. This CDR3 reads CASSLATPGLAGNEQFF. CDR3 DNA: TGTGCCAGCAGCTTAGCTACCCCGGGACTAGCGGGGAATGAGCAGTTCTTC. The variable domain in full, completed from reference TRBV7-9 and TRBJ2-1, reads DTGVSQNPRHKITKRGQNVTFRCDPISEHNRLYWYRQTLGQGPEFLTYFQNEAQLEKSRLLSDRFSAERPKGSFSTLEIQRTEQGDSAMYLCASSLATPGLAGNEQFFGPGTRLTVL.

This sequence joins TRBV19 and TRBJ1-1; 11 nucleotides match TRBD1. This CDR3 comprises 15 residues. CDR1 is LNHDA, CDR2 SQIVND, per germline (reference sequence). Unmatched junction bases numbered 13, after V lost 5 bases and J lost 11 bases. The CDR3 nucleotides read TGTGCCAGTAGTTCCCGGGACAGGGGGATATTGGGGGCTTTCTTT. It yields the protein CASSSRDRGILGAFF. The whole variable domain, remainder taken from reference TRBV19 and TRBJ1-1, is DGGITQSPKYLFRKEGQNVTLSCEQNLNHDAMYWYRQDPGQGLRLIYYSQIVNDFQKGDIAEGYSVSREKKESFPLTVTSAQKNPTAFYLCASSSRDRGILGAFFGQGTRLTVV.

The V call is TRBV5-6, the J call TRBJ1-5; unclear D gene. The V end was cut by 4 bases, the J end by 0 bases, with 17 bases between. This CDR3 is built from 17 residues. Germline CDR1 is SGHDT and CDR2 is YYEEEE. The CDR3 bases are TGTGCCAGCAGCCTCCGGGGTACGGTTTATAGCAATCAGCCCCAGCATTTT. Amino acids: CASSLRGTVYSNQPQHF.

The rearrangement links TRBV6-5 to TRBJ2-7, with D tentatively TRBD2 (5 bases). Germline assignment: CDR1 MNHEY and CDR2 SVGAGI. The CDR3 runs to 15 residues. Trimming stripped 0 bases from V and 4 bases from J, with 13 bases between. CDR3 residues: CASSYSNGEIYEQYF. Here the CDR3 DNA reads TGTGCCAGCAGTTACTCAAACGGGGAAATATACGAGCAGTACTTC.

This rearrangement joins TRBV7-3 to TRBJ1-2; D gene ambiguous. Germline loops: CDR1 SGHTA, CDR2 FQGTGA. V lost 4 bases to trimming and J lost 4 bases, with 10 bases between them. This CDR3 comprises 13 residues. In DNA, the CDR3 is TGTGCCAGCAGCTCAAATCGGGGCTATGGCTACACCTTC. As protein: CASSSNRGYGYTF.

This chain connects TRBV19 to TRBJ1-2, with D possibly matching TRBD1 (5 bases). Germline loops: CDR1 LNHDA, CDR2 SQIVND (reference sequence). CDR3 length equals 13 residues. Trimming shortened V by 3 bases and J by 8 bases, and 13 bases separated the two germline ends. The CDR3: CASSMGQGFGYTF. The CDR3, as DNA: TGTGCCAGTAGTATGGGGCAGGGCTTCGGCTACACCTTC.